This TCR beta chain was found in a study of blood T cell repertoires in COVID-19 (dated by TCRdb to the early 2020s). Study-level background: Samples covering the acute and convalescent phases of COVID-19 were provided by collaborators in the United States, Italy and Spain. Sample metadata almost always included a de-identified subject ID, COVID-19 status, age in years and sex. Where available, HLA class I and class II types were taken from metadata supplied by the sample provider and were not determined by assay-based typing. The material from the prospective study consisted of cDNA or gDNA derived from T cells, B-cell-depleted T cells, or PBMCs. The dataset comprised deeply sampled blood TCRbeta repertoires from subjects exposed to, actively infected with, or recovered from COVID-19. The samples were drawn from the first 160 participants of the ongoing ImmuneRACE study and from 950 to 1,500 subjects provided by 6 global collaborators. The repertoires were released in a freely available public database intended as a resource for research on the immune response to SARS-CoV-2. Results the study describes overall, beyond this receptor: How much clinical and demographic metadata was included differed by source and by participant, and the metadata was provided uncurated.

Concerning this clone itself: What antigen it recognizes has not been identified. Qualities for individual bases were not recorded, and no much larger clone is one base off.

In the germline V gene (reference sequence), CDR1 corresponds to LNHDA and CDR2 to SQIVND. From its cysteine to its phenylalanine, the CDR3 spans 13 amino acids. CDR3 DNA only is kept here, 39 bases in frame from base 1. V lost 4 bases and J lost 7 bases, and the count of bases not matched to a germline gene is 4. Whole blood was collected in K2EDTA tubes by collaborating institutions according to the institutions' own protocols. Collaborator samples were shipped for TCRbeta analysis as frozen whole blood, isolated PBMCs, or DNA extracted from either sample type. The immunoSEQ Assay, a bias-controlled multiplex PCR, was used to amplify TCRbeta CDR3 regions from genomic DNA. Per the original workflow: The number of nucleated cells in each sample was estimated by amplification of reference gene primers within the assay. To quantify the absolute abundance of each unique TCRbeta CDR3 rearrangement, sequence reads were collapsed and filtered. Productive Simpson clonality was computed per sample as the square root of Simpson's diversity index over productive rearrangements. Here the immuneACCESS table is served through TCRdb, limited to in-frame sequences with V and J called. Missing clones are a known gap in these copies; in checked studies unresolved V genes cover under half, and the rest lacks a known reason. V, J and clone size derive from that table, while D and trimming were established from the DNA sequence. Across this sample there are more than 85,000 clones, with roughly 85% seen only once. More than 4% of the sample is taken by the ten largest.

The clonotype comes from a human donor in a cohort sampled during active COVID-19. The V and J segments used are TRBV19 and TRBJ2-5, with 9 bases aligning to TRBD2. The specimen was peripheral blood. The nucleotide sequence reads as follows: TGTGCCAGTAGTAGCGGGAGGGCCGGGACCCAGTACTTC. The translation is CASSSGRAGTQYF.